The rows below give T cell receptor beta chains drawn from one sample of a study of T cell responses to AZD1222 COVID-19 vaccine. Produced via immunoSEQ multiplex PCR; TCRdb's table is partial and in-frame only. The sample has about 110,000 clones; 92% are singletons. The sample consisted of peripheral blood, taken 28 days after the second AZD1222 dose. The source is an adult who received the AZD1222 COVID-19 vaccine. Both conserved end residues are part of each CDR3. The D gene is left open where the match is weak. Only part of the rows carry a size: once, few, many, or a class if the clone is expanded.

cdr3_aa | cdr3_nt | clone_size | j_call | v_call | d_call
CASSLVQAGAADTQYF | TGTGCCAGCAGCTTAGTCCAGGCAGGGGCAGCCGATACGCAGTATTTT | - | TRBJ2-3 | TRBV11-2 | -
CASSGGGTSGTDTQYF | TGTGCCAGCAGCGGGGGGGGTACTAGCGGCACAGATACGCAGTATTTT | - | TRBJ2-3 | TRBV9 | TRBD2
CASSPRDHQPQHF | TGTGCCAGCTCACCACGGGACCATCAGCCCCAGCATTTT | - | TRBJ1-5 | TRBV18 | -
CASSQFSRSYNSPLHF | TGTGCCAGCAGCCAATTCAGCAGGTCCTATAATTCACCCCTCCACTTT | - | TRBJ1-6 | TRBV14 | -
CATSTPRDPYEQYF | TGTGCCACCTCGACTCCGCGGGACCCCTACGAGCAGTACTTC | - | TRBJ2-7 | TRBV5-4 | -
CASSIEGFQPQHF | TGTGCCAGTAGTATAGAGGGTTTTCAGCCCCAGCATTTT | - | TRBJ1-5 | TRBV19 | -
CASSLVGVTEAFF | TGTGCCAGCAGTTTAGTGGGGGTCACTGAAGCTTTCTTT | - | TRBJ1-1 | TRBV12-3/TRBV12-4 | -
CAISESRGEGDEQFF | TGTGCCATCAGTGAGTCCCGGGGGGAAGGCGATGAGCAGTTCTTC | - | TRBJ2-1 | TRBV10-3 | TRBD2
CAQIGSTFYGYTF | TGTGCCCAGATAGGGAGCACCTTCTATGGCTACACCTTC | - | TRBJ1-2 | TRBV30 | -
CASSLAGSGATEAFF | TGTGCCAGCAGCTTAGCGGGGTCAGGGGCCACTGAAGCTTTCTTT | - | TRBJ1-1 | TRBV7-8 | -
CASSASRGGSTDTQYF | TGTGCCAGTAGTGCCTCGCGGGGGGGCAGCACAGATACGCAGTATTTT | - | TRBJ2-3 | TRBV19 | TRBD2
CSSSLGTSEFGTQYF | TGCAGCTCCTCACTCGGGACTAGCGAGTTCGGGACCCAGTACTTC | - | TRBJ2-5 | TRBV29-1 | TRBD2
CASSPTGERNGYTF | TGTGCCAGCTCACCGACAGGGGAACGGAATGGCTACACCTTC | once | TRBJ1-2 | TRBV18 | TRBD1
CASSRATDPYEQYF | TGTGCCAGCAGTCGGGCGACAGACCCCTACGAGCAGTACTTC | - | TRBJ2-7 | TRBV6-5 | -
CSAVSADSGGQQQYF | TGCAGCGCTGTTAGTGCGGACTCCGGGGGACAGCAGCAGTACTTC | - | TRBJ2-7 | TRBV29-1 | -
CAWSAGTGDYGYTF | TGTGCCTGGAGTGCCGGGACAGGAGACTATGGCTACACCTTC | - | TRBJ1-2 | TRBV30 | TRBD1
CASSPRDRASYEQYF | TGTGCCAGCTCACCACGGGACAGGGCCTCCTACGAGCAGTACTTC | - | TRBJ2-7 | TRBV18 | TRBD1
CASTYRGPPPPLHF | TGTGCCAGCACCTACCGGGGCCCCCCCCCACCCCTCCACTTT | - | TRBJ1-6 | TRBV6-5 | -
CASSQDPRGNQPQHF | TGCGCCAGCAGCCAAGATCCGCGCGGTAATCAGCCCCAGCATTTT | - | TRBJ1-5 | TRBV4-1 | -
CASSLVGARFGEQYF | TGTGCCAGCAGCTTGGTCGGCGCCAGGTTCGGCGAGCAGTACTTC | - | TRBJ2-7 | TRBV5-6 | -
CASRGGAEEDGYTF | TGTGCCAGCAGGGGGGGAGCCGAAGAGGATGGCTACACCTTC | - | TRBJ1-2 | TRBV7-2 | -
CASSYKGNGYTF | TGTGCCAGCAGTTACAAAGGAAATGGCTACACCTTC | - | TRBJ1-2 | TRBV6-5 | -
CASSRTDRGKDNQPQHF | TGCGCCAGCAGCCGAACAGACAGGGGGAAAGACAATCAGCCCCAGCATTTT | - | TRBJ1-5 | TRBV4-1 | TRBD1
CATSRERGLNTEAFF | TGTGCCACCAGCAGAGAAAGGGGGCTAAACACTGAAGCTTTCTTT | - | TRBJ1-1 | TRBV15 | TRBD1
CASSLRYGVSYEQYF | TGTGCCAGCAGCTTAAGATACGGGGTTTCCTACGAGCAGTACTTC | - | TRBJ2-7 | TRBV7-2 | -
CASSLVRRNTGELFF | TGTGCCAGCAGCTTAGTAAGGCGGAACACCGGGGAGCTGTTTTTT | - | TRBJ2-2 | TRBV7-2 | -
CASSTKSGQGISELFF | TGTGCCAGTAGTACCAAGTCCGGACAGGGGATTAGCGAACTGTTTTTT | - | TRBJ1-4 | TRBV19 | TRBD1